This entry lists 8 T cell receptor beta chains sequenced from one sample in a study. TCRdb re-analysed the RT-PCR reads in MiXCR, keeping a single row per CDR3 protein. The table lists hundreds of thousands of distinct CDR3 sequences, 12% to 15% of them singletons. The sequencing sample was made of memory CD4+ T cells from blood. These receptors all stem from a female donor in good health, serving as a healthy control.

The genes are TRBV15 and TRBJ1-5; the D gene is possibly TRBD1 (5 bases). The V gene's germline CDR1 is LNHNV and CDR2 YYDKDF (reference sequence). CDR3 length: 15 amino acids. Deletions cut 3 bases from V and 0 bases from J, with 9 bases between. The CDR3, as DNA: TGTGCCACCAGCAGCGGGGGGATTAGCAATCAGCCCCAGCATTTT. Translated: CATSSGGISNQPQHF.

This clonotype was observed a few times. The rearrangement joins TRBV27 to TRBJ1-2, with D hard to call. CDR3 length equals 13 residues. Trimming shortened V by 3 bases and J by 6 bases, and 11 bases separated the two germline ends. Per the germline V gene, CDR1 is MNHEY and CDR2 is SMNVEV (reference sequence). The CDR3 nucleotides read TGTGCCAGCAGTTTCGGAGGCGTGAATGGCTACACCTTC. Translated: CASSFGGVNGYTF.

This chain joins TRBV20-1 and TRBJ2-1; TRBD1 agrees at 9 bases. The CDR3 spans 12 residues. V lost 5 bases, J lost 9 bases, and 5 bases stayed unmatched. In germline, CDR1 is DFQATT, CDR2 SNEGSKA (reference sequence). For the CDR3, the DNA is TGCAGTGCTGAAAACAGGGGGCTTGAGCAGTTCTTC. Its translation: CSAENRGLEQFF.

This rearrangement joins TRBV20-1 to TRBJ2-2; 10 bases are a match to TRBD2. Germline CDR1 and CDR2: DFQATT and SNEGSKA (reference sequence). J gave up 4 bases and V 3 bases, and 8 bases lay outside the gene matches. The CDR3 spans 16 residues. Written as DNA, the CDR3 is TGCAGTGCTAGGGATAGGAGCGGGAGGGCCACCGGGGAGCTGTTTTTT. It encodes CSARDRSGRATGELFF.

Notes on this clonotype: Mismatch with germline at one junction end may stem from a read error. The gene calls are TRBV7-9 and TRBJ2-2, with unresolved D. The CDR3 covers 12 residues. Germline assignment: CDR1 SEHNR and CDR2 FQNEAQ (reference sequence). The CDR3 spells CVSSPDTGELFF. Here the CDR3 DNA reads TGTGTCAGCAGCCCAGACACCGGGGAGCTGTTTTTT.

This clonotype was found a few times. The chain couples TRBV20-1 to TRBJ1-4; no firm D call. The CDR3 consists of 13 residues. Trimming pared 5 bases from V and 5 bases from J, leaving 12 bases between. Germline-derived CDR1 and CDR2 are DFQATT and SNEGSKA (reference sequence). CDR3 residues: CSAVESGNEKLFF. CDR3 DNA: TGCAGTGCTGTTGAAAGTGGGAATGAAAAACTGTTTTTT.

This rearrangement joins TRBV6-6 to TRBJ1-5; D is ambiguous. The CDR3 length is 15 residues. V gave up 0 bases and J gave up 0 bases, with 6 bases separating them. CDR1 is MNHNY, CDR2 SVGAGI, per germline (reference sequence). The DNA of the CDR3 is TGTGCCAGCAGTTACTCGAGCTCTAGCAATCAGCCCCAGCATTTT. Encoded protein: CASSYSSSSNQPQHF.

This clonotype showed up many times. The CDR3 DNA sequence: TGTGCCAGCAGTGCGAACACTGAAGCTTTCTTT. It translates to CASSANTEAFF. The chain combines TRBV28 with TRBJ1-1; D is undetermined. CDR3 length: 11 residues. The germline V and J ends were trimmed by 5 bases and 1 base, with 2 bases remaining between them. Germline V gene sequence: CDR1 MDHEN, CDR2 SYDVKM.